The 30 T cell receptor beta chains in this list originate from one sample, sequenced in a study of CXCR3-negative and CXCR3-positive naive CD8 T cells. 5' RACE that incorporated UMI labels was used to prepare the TRB cDNA libraries. TCRdb re-called the 5' RACE reads; every CDR3 protein appears as one record, without DNA. This sample's table has tens of thousands of distinct CDR3 sequences. Sequences were obtained from memory CD8+ T cells from blood. Receptor source: a human donor in good health. Some clones in this sample may be carry-over from other donors' samples.

The V and J genes are TRBV7-2 and TRBJ1-5. This CDR3 contains 12 residues. CDR1 SGHTA and CDR2 FQGNSA come from the germline V gene. This CDR3 reads CASSSPSAPQHF.

The V and J genes are TRBV3-1 and TRBJ2-7; TCRdb names TRBD1, which stays unverified in the absence of DNA. The germline CDR1 and CDR2 sequences are LGHDT and YNNKEL (reference sequence). The CDR3 is 13 residues long. CDR3 residues: CASSPGTVYEQYF.

The chain links TRBV10-2 to TRBJ2-3; the D call from TCRdb, TRBD1, cannot be confirmed without DNA. This CDR3 has 14 residues. Germline loops: CDR1 WSHSY, CDR2 SAAADI. CDR3 in amino acids: CASSEFPDSDTQYF.

The rearrangement uses TRBV6-5 and TRBJ2-1; TCRdb reports TRBD1, a call that lacks DNA to check it against. The CDR3 has 17 residues. Per germline, CDR1 MNHEY and CDR2 SVGAGI. CDR3 region: CASSRTLTGGTYNEQFF.

This sequence joins TRBV6-1 and TRBJ2-7; TCRdb designates TRBD2, a call that cannot be tested without DNA. The CDR3 has 15 residues. Germline V lookup: CDR1 MNHNS, CDR2 SASEGT. This CDR3 is CASSERAGPIYEQYF.

The chain combines TRBV21-1 with TRBJ2-5. TRBV21-1 is recorded as a pseudogene. The CDR3 is 12 residues long. This CDR3 is CATPRGKETQYF.

The rearrangement uses TRBV5-6 and TRBJ2-7; TCRdb reports TRBD2, a call that lacks DNA to check it against. CDR3 length equals 14 residues. Germline CDR1 reads SGHDT; CDR2 reads YYEEEE. The CDR3 spells CASSLRGLHYEQYF. The full variable domain, rest sourced from reference TRBV5-6 and TRBJ2-7, is DAGVTQSPTHLIKTRGQQVTLRCSPKSGHDTVSWYQQALGQGPQFIFQYYEEEERQRGNFPDRFSGHQFPNYSSELNVNALLLGDSALYLCASSLRGLHYEQYFGPGTRLTVT.

The chain links TRBV14 to TRBJ2-1; TCRdb reports TRBD1, a call that lacks DNA to check it against. CDR3 length: 15 residues. CDR1 and CDR2 (germline): SGHDN, FVKESK. The CDR3 here is CASSQVTGGINEQFF. Based on the CDR3 plus reference TRBV14 and TRBJ2-1, the full variable domain is EAGVTQFPSHSVIEKGQTVTLRCDPISGHDNLYWYRRVMGKEIKFLLHFVKESKQDESGMPNNRFLAERTGGTYSTLKVQPAELEDSGVYFCASSQVTGGINEQFFGPGTRLTVL.

J is TRBJ2-3 and V is TRBV12-3 or TRBV12-4; the D call from TCRdb, TRBD2, cannot be confirmed without DNA. There are 14 residues in the CDR3. CDR3 residues: CASSFLAETDTQYF.

CDR3 amino acids: CASSLESTGEAFF. The chain joins TRBV5-1 to TRBJ1-1. The CDR3 contains 13 residues. CDR1 SGHRS and CDR2 YFSETQ come from the germline V gene.

V usage is TRBV20-1 and J usage is TRBJ2-2; TCRdb outputs TRBD1, but without DNA this stays unchecked. There are 17 residues in the CDR3. CDR1 DFQATT and CDR2 SNEGSKA come from the germline V gene (reference sequence). The CDR3 sequence is CSARDGPRQGGAGELFF.

V gene TRBV21-1 combines with J gene TRBJ2-1; TCRdb outputs TRBD1, but without DNA this stays unchecked. TRBV21-1 is classified as a pseudogene. There are 13 residues in the CDR3. The CDR3 protein is CASSFRGYNEQFF.

The V and J genes are TRBV5-1 and TRBJ2-5; TCRdb gives TRBD2 as the D gene, but with no DNA this cannot be confirmed. Germline V gene data show CDR1 as SGHRS and CDR2 as YFSETQ. The CDR3 consists of 13 residues. CDR3 protein: CASRGLAGETQYF.

The chain has TRBV28 and TRBJ2-3; TCRdb's D gene call, TRBD2, goes unchecked for lack of DNA. CDR3 length equals 17 residues. Germline values: CDR1 MDHEN, CDR2 SYDVKM. CDR3 in amino acids: CASSFYDSGRYTDTQYF. Drawing the rest from reference TRBV28 and TRBJ2-3, the complete variable domain is DVKVTQSSRYLVKRTGEKVFLECVQDMDHENMFWYRQDPGLGLRLIYFSYDVKMKEKGDIPEGYSVSREKKERFSLILESASTNQTSMYLCASSFYDSGRYTDTQYFGPGTRLTVL.

V and J are TRBV29-1 and TRBJ2-5; as DNA is missing, the TRBD2 call by TCRdb cannot be tested. The CDR3 has 16 amino acids. Germline V CDR1 and CDR2: SQVTM, ANQGSEA. CDR3 sequence: CSVVPLAGGIQETQFF.

The chain recombines TRBV18 with TRBJ2-1; TCRdb's D call of TRBD1 is untestable without DNA. CDR1 is KGHSH, CDR2 LQKENI, per germline. The CDR3 totals 15 residues. The CDR3 protein is CASSPRQGEDNEQFF.

The chain links TRBV28 to TRBJ2-5; TCRdb's D call, TRBD1, is unchecked because there is no DNA. Germline V CDR1 and CDR2: MDHEN, SYDVKM. The CDR3 spans 15 residues. CDR3 protein: CASTLRGTGAETQYF.

The chain links TRBV29-1 to TRBJ1-2; TCRdb designates TRBD1, a call that cannot be tested without DNA. Germline loops: CDR1 SQVTM, CDR2 ANQGSEA. The CDR3 totals 14 residues. The CDR3 here is CSVDGATGGDGYTF.

Measured by frequency, this clonotype is large. The V gene is TRBV28, the J gene TRBJ2-7; TCRdb picks TRBD1, but there is no DNA to check that call. The CDR3 is 13 amino acids. Germline CDR1 reads MDHEN; CDR2 reads SYDVKM. Here the CDR3 reads CASRNQGGDEQYF.

CDR3: CASSLGVAGELFF. The chain has TRBV12-3 or TRBV12-4 and TRBJ2-2. The CDR3 sequence is 13 residues long.

The J gene is TRBJ2-1, the V gene TRBV7-9. This CDR3 contains 14 residues. Looked up from germline, CDR1 is SEHNR and CDR2 is FQNEAQ (reference sequence). The CDR3 region is CASSLVLADNEQFF.

The rearrangement uses TRBV7-3 and TRBJ2-1; TCRdb selects TRBD2, and the lack of DNA leaves this call unchecked. CDR1 is SGHTA, CDR2 FQGTGA, per germline. The CDR3 loop spans 16 amino acids. CDR3 loop: CASSRNGAGGYNEQFF. Full variable domain (remainder filled in from reference TRBV7-3 and TRBJ2-1): GAGVSQTPSNKVTEKGKYVELRCDPISGHTALYWYRQSLGQGPEFLIYFQGTGAADDSGLPNDRFFAVRPEGSVSTLKIQRTERGDSAVYLCASSRNGAGGYNEQFFGPGTRLTVL.

The V gene is TRBV7-9, the J gene TRBJ2-1. The CDR3 is 15 amino acids. Germline CDR1 reads SEHNR; CDR2 reads FQNEAQ (reference sequence). This chain's CDR3 is CASSLTGMSYNEQFF.

The V call is TRBV4-1, the J call TRBJ2-5; TCRdb's assignment of TRBD2 cannot be checked, as there is no DNA. CDR3 length equals 13 residues. Germline CDR1 is MGHRA and CDR2 is YSYEKL. The CDR3 is CASSQDGPYEQFF.

This sequence joins TRBV4-3 and TRBJ2-1; TCRdb names TRBD1, which stays unverified in the absence of DNA. The germline CDR1 and CDR2 sequences are LGHNA and YSLEER. The CDR3 runs 16 residues. This CDR3 is CASSQDGGTGPNEQFF.

V is TRBV12-3 or TRBV12-4 and J is TRBJ2-7; TCRdb names TRBD1, which stays unverified in the absence of DNA. The CDR3 totals 13 residues. This chain's CDR3 is CASTLGGTWEQYF.

This chain connects TRBV7-9 to TRBJ1-1. This CDR3 is built from 14 residues. CDR1 and CDR2 (germline): SEHNR, FQNEAQ (reference sequence). This CDR3 reads CASSQADSGTEAFF.

By frequency, this clonotype registers medium-sized (0.01 to 0.1%). CDR3 amino acids: CASSDSVRSSGELFF. This chain connects TRBV6-4 to TRBJ2-2. CDR3 length: 15 residues. Looked up from germline, CDR1 is MRHNA and CDR2 is SNTAGT.

The chain joins TRBV4-3 to TRBJ2-7; TCRdb's D call of TRBD1 is untestable without DNA. Germline-derived CDR1 and CDR2 are LGHNA and YSLEER. The CDR3 runs 15 residues. The CDR3 sequence: CASSLSTGVSYEQYF.

This chain links TRBV6-5 with TRBJ2-7. The V gene's germline CDR1 is MNHEY and CDR2 SVGAGI. The CDR3 runs to 17 residues. The CDR3: CASSYSKVGADFYEQYF.